This TCR beta chain was sequenced during a study of STAT5B mutations in CD4+ large granular lymphocyte leukemia. This CDR3 contains 15 residues. CDR1 and CDR2 (germline): SNHLY, FYNNEI. The trim removed 2 bases at V and 0 bases at J, leaving 1 base unmatched. In its sample, this clone was seen a few times. Sequencing was performed with immunoSEQ multiplex PCR; in TCRdb, only in-frame clones are kept and a portion is missing. The data contain around 47,000 clones, around 82% of them singletons. This rearrangement joins TRBV2 to TRBJ1-5; TRBD1 matches 7 bases. The sequencing sample was made of CD4+ T cells from blood buffy coats. The TCR sequence derives from a human donor in good health. The CDR3: CASSERQGSNQPQHF. The CDR3 region has the DNA TGTGCCAGCAGTGAACGACAGGGTAGCAATCAGCCCCAGCATTTT.